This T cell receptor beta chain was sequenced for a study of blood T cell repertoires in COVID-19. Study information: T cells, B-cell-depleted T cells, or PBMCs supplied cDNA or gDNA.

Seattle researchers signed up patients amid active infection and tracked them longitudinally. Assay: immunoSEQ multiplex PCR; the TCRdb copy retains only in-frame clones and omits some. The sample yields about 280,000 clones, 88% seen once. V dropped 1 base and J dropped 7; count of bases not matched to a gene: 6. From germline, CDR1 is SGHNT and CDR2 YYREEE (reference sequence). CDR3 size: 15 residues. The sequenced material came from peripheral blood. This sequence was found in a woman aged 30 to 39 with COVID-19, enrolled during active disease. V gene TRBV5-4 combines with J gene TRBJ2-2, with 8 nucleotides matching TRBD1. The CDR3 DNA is TGTGCCAGCAGCTTGCCAGACAGGGGTAGCGGGGAGCTGTTTTTT. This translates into CASSLPDRGSGELFF.